This T cell receptor beta chain stems from a study of T cells after yellow fever vaccination. In its sample, this clonotype was seen many times. The antigen is not known. TCRdb recomputed calls from the 5' RACE reads with MiXCR, one row per CDR3 protein. The sample shows 200,000 to 300,000 distinct CDR3 sequences, approximately 3.5% of them seen only once. V gave up 8 bases and J gave up 5 bases, with 12 bases separating them. This CDR3 contains 12 residues. CDR1 and CDR2 (germline): MNHEY, SVGEGT. Study observations and caveats: Most clones from primary vaccination were detected again post-booster (96% CD4, roughly 91% CD8).

The source material was PBMCs, sampled 15 days after the yellow fever booster vaccination. This chain connects TRBV6-2 or TRBV6-3 to TRBJ1-2; D uncertain. This TCR was sampled from a man younger than 35 who received the YFV17D yellow fever vaccine. The DNA of the CDR3 is TGTGCCAGCGGCAATACTCGGTATGGCTACACCTTC. Encoded protein: CASGNTRYGYTF.